The rows below give T cell receptor beta chains drawn from one sample of a study of identical twins. TCRdb ran MiXCR on the 5' RACE reads and lists one entry per CDR3 protein. Among fewer than 900,000 distinct CDR3 sequences listed, 20% to 25% were seen once. This sample was also put to use in a study of T cells expressing NK-cell markers.

The material sequenced was PBMCs. The receptor source for this set is a woman between 18 and 29 years old in good health. The CDR3 runs from the conserved cysteine through the conserved F or W. A D gene is named only where the DNA matches it firmly. Not all rows give a size; the values are once, few, many and, for expanded clones, a class.

many	NA	TRBV12-3/TRBV12-4	TRBJ2-4	TGTGCCAGCAGTTTTGGGGGGACGTCAAACATTCAGTACTTC	CASSFGGTSNIQYF
NA	TRBD2	TRBV7-9	TRBJ2-1	TGTGCCAGCGCACACCACTTAGCGGGGTACAATGAGCAGTTCTTC	CASAHHLAGYNEQFF
few	NA	TRBV15	TRBJ1-1	TGTGCCACCAGCTCCCGGGGCCTAATTGAAGCTTTCTTT	CATSSRGLIEAFF
few	TRBD1	TRBV12-3/TRBV12-4	TRBJ1-2	TGTGCCAGCAGTTTAGGGGGGACAGGCCCCTATGGCTACACCTTC	CASSLGGTGPYGYTF
many	TRBD2	TRBV29-1	TRBJ2-3	TGCAGCGCTAGGGCTAGCGGGAGTACGCAGTATTTT	CSARASGSTQYF
NA	TRBD2	TRBV15	TRBJ2-1	TGTGCCACCAGCGTTGGGACTAGCGGGGGGGCCAGGTTCTTC	CATSVGTSGGARFF
few	NA	TRBV9	TRBJ2-4	TGTGCCAGCAGCGTGGGCCCCTCGACCATAGCCAAAAACATTCAGTACTTC	CASSVGPSTIAKNIQYF
NA	TRBD2	TRBV12-3/TRBV12-4	TRBJ2-7	TGTGCCAGCAGTCCTAGCGGGAGCCACGAGCAGTACTTC	CASSPSGSHEQYF
NA	NA	TRBV29-1	TRBJ1-1	TGCAGCGTCATATGGGGGGTTTTGAACACTGAAGCTTTCTTT	CSVIWGVLNTEAFF
NA	NA	TRBV5-5	TRBJ2-1	TGTGCCAGCAGCCTGAGTTACCTCAGCTCCTACAATGAGCAGTTCTTC	CASSLSYLSSYNEQFF
few	NA	TRBV20-1	TRBJ2-7	TGCAGTGCTATGGGCGACTCCCCCTACGAGCAGTACTTC	CSAMGDSPYEQYF
NA	NA	TRBV27	TRBJ2-7	TGTGCCAGCGTTCCAGCAGTTGGTTACGAGCAGTACTTC	CASVPAVGYEQYF
many	NA	TRBV29-1	TRBJ1-2	TGCAGCGTTGGGCCGGACACCCGAGGGGGCTACACCTTC	CSVGPDTRGGYTF
few	TRBD2	TRBV7-6	TRBJ2-7	TGTGCCAGCAGCTTAAATGGAGCGGGATCTCCGGGCGAGCAGTACTTC	CASSLNGAGSPGEQYF
many	NA	TRBV9	TRBJ2-1	TGTGCCAGCAGCGTAGGAGTCGATGAGCAGTTCTTC	CASSVGVDEQFF
few	NA	TRBV27	TRBJ2-3	TGTGCCAGCAGCTTTTCGGTCTGGGACGATACGCAGTATTTT	CASSFSVWDDTQYF
few	TRBD2	TRBV9	TRBJ2-1	TGTGCCAGCACCTTGCTAGCGGGGGGATACAATGAGCAGTTCTTC	CASTLLAGGYNEQFF
few	NA	TRBV6-1	TRBJ2-3	TGTGCCAGCAAAGGAGCGGCAGATACGCAGTATTTT	CASKGAADTQYF
few	NA	TRBV15	TRBJ2-1	TGTGCCACGACCCCAGCGAAAAACCCCTACAATGAGCAGTTCTTC	CATTPAKNPYNEQFF
NA	NA	TRBV7-2	TRBJ2-3	TGTGCCAGCAGCCCCTTTAAGGATACGCAGTATTTT	CASSPFKDTQYF
NA	NA	TRBV6-2/TRBV6-3	TRBJ2-2	TGTGCCAGCAGTTTGCGGGCAATTACGAACACCGGGGAGCTGTTTTTT	CASSLRAITNTGELFF
NA	NA	TRBV6-1	TRBJ2-7	TGTGCCAGCAGTAGGACCGCCCCCTACGAGCAGTACTTC	CASSRTAPYEQYF
few	NA	TRBV7-6	TRBJ2-3	TGTGCCAGCAGCGTAGTACCGGAGTACAGGGTAACAGATACGCAGTATTTT	CASSVVPEYRVTDTQYF
NA	NA	TRBV4-2	TRBJ1-3	TGTGCTAGCAGCCAAGGGCTTGGTGGCGGCTCTGGAAACACCATATATTTT	CASSQGLGGGSGNTIYF
NA	TRBD2	TRBV6-2/TRBV6-3	TRBJ2-1	TGTGCCAGCAGTAAGGGACTAGCGAGCGTAAAGTTCTTC	CASSKGLASVKFF
NA	TRBD1	TRBV20-1	TRBJ1-5	TGCAGTGCGCCGTATGGGACAGGGAAAAGGCAGCCCCAGCATTTT	CSAPYGTGKRQPQHF
few	TRBD2	TRBV12-3/TRBV12-4	TRBJ2-7	TGTGCCAGCAGCTCCACCCAAGCTAGCGGGAAGGGCGAGCAGTACTTC	CASSSTQASGKGEQYF
NA	TRBD1	TRBV20-1	TRBJ2-7	TGCAGTGCTTCGGGACAGGGGTGGAACGAGCAGTACTTC	CSASGQGWNEQYF
NA	NA	TRBV12-3/TRBV12-4	TRBJ1-2	TGTGCCAGCAGTTTATTTCGGACGGGGGAGCGCTACACCTTC	CASSLFRTGERYTF
NA	NA	TRBV15	TRBJ2-6	TGTGCCACCAGCAGAGACAAGAGCTCTGGGGCCAACGTCCTGACTTTC	CATSRDKSSGANVLTF